A single sample gave rise to the 15 T cell receptor beta chains below, sequenced in a study of shared clonotypes between healthy human individuals. Clones were read by immunoSEQ multiplex PCR, and TCRdb kept only the in-frame ones, dropping some. This table holds roughly 1,500,000 clones, 95% to 99% found once. The specimen was naive CD4+ T cells sorted from blood. As for subset: CD45RA+ positively selected. These TCRs come from a man aged 30 to 45 in good health.

The CDR3 sequence: CASSEEREGPTGELFF. The DNA for the CDR3 is TGTGCCAGCAGTGAGGAGCGGGAGGGCCCCACCGGGGAGCTGTTTTTT. The J gene is TRBJ2-2, the V gene TRBV6-4; 10 bases line up with TRBD2. Germline lookup yields CDR1 MRHNA and CDR2 SNTAGT. This CDR3 has 16 amino acids. J gave up 4 bases and V 3 bases, and 5 bases lay outside the gene matches.

The V call is TRBV7-9, the J call TRBJ1-1; 8 bases are a match to TRBD1. The CDR3 contains 13 residues. J lost 3 bases, V lost 5 bases, and 2 bases had no gene match. Germline CDR1 SEHNR, CDR2 FQNEAQ (reference sequence). The CDR3, as DNA: TGTGCCAGCAGCAAGACAGGGGACACTGAAGCTTTCTTT. Translation: CASSKTGDTEAFF.

The chain is built from TRBV4-1 and TRBJ1-1; D gene ambiguous. This CDR3 has 12 residues. Trimming removed 3 bases from V and 8 bases from J, with 10 bases in between. Germline values: CDR1 MGHRA, CDR2 YSYEKL. CDR3 bases: TGCGCCAGCAGCCAGAGCTTTTCGGAAGCTTTCTTT. The encoded protein is CASSQSFSEAFF.

This clone was picked up one time. This chain links TRBV7-8 with TRBJ2-7; the D gene is possibly TRBD1 (5 bases). The CDR3 is made up of 15 amino acids. V lost 4 bases, J lost 1 base, and 14 bases lay in between. Germline CDR1 and CDR2: SGHVS and FQNEAQ. CDR3 amino acids: CASSYRTQTSYEQYF. The CDR3, as DNA: TGTGCCAGCAGCTACAGGACGCAGACATCCTACGAGCAGTACTTC.

The chain recombines TRBV4-1 with TRBJ2-7; D gene unclear. Germline lookup yields CDR1 MGHRA and CDR2 YSYEKL. With 1 base removed from V and 4 bases from J, the gap between germline ends came to 14 bases. The CDR3 has 15 amino acids. CDR3 sequence: CASSQGTSGWYEQYF. CDR3 nucleotides: TGCGCCAGCAGCCAAGGGACGTCCGGCTGGTACGAGCAGTACTTC.

The CDR3 coding sequence is TGTGCCAGCAGCCAAGATTGGGGGACACTAGCGGGAATCAACAATGAGCAGTTCTTC. This translates into CASSQDWGTLAGINNEQFF. The rearrangement uses TRBV14 and TRBJ2-1, with 10 positions matching TRBD2. The CDR3 length is 19 residues. Germline CDR1 reads SGHDN; CDR2 reads FVKESK. Unmatched junction bases numbered 13, after V lost 0 bases and J lost 5 bases. Full variable domain (rest looked up from reference TRBV14 and TRBJ2-1): EAGVTQFPSHSVIEKGQTVTLRCDPISGHDNLYWYRRVMGKEIKFLLHFVKESKQDESGMPNNRFLAERTGGTYSTLKVQPAELEDSGVYFCASSQDWGTLAGINNEQFFGPGTRLTVL.

The chain uses TRBV7-9 and TRBJ1-1, with TRBD1 matching 9 bases. V lost 6 bases and J lost 4; bases outside the gene matches: 15. CDR3 length: 17 residues. Per germline, CDR1 SEHNR and CDR2 FQNEAQ (reference sequence). The CDR3 DNA sequence: TGTGCCAGCAGTACCGGGACAGGGCTTAAGTTCGGCACTGAAGCTTTCTTT. Amino acid sequence: CASSTGTGLKFGTEAFF.

The chain links TRBV19 to TRBJ1-2; D is ambiguous. Trimming shortened V by 6 bases and J by 4 bases, and 21 bases separated the two germline ends. The V gene's germline CDR1 is LNHDA and CDR2 SQIVND (reference sequence). This CDR3 spans 16 amino acids. The CDR3 DNA reads as TGTGCCAGTAGCTCCACGACCCGTCGGCTACCCTATGGCTACACCTTC. Translation gives CASSSTTRRLPYGYTF.

The chain links TRBV5-1 to TRBJ2-3; TRBD2 might be the D (5 bases). Germline assignment: CDR1 SGHRS and CDR2 YFSETQ. This CDR3 spans 15 amino acids. The V end lost 4 bases, the J end lost 0 bases, and 12 bases lay between the germline ends. The CDR3 nucleotides read TGCGCCAGCAGCCCCCCGGGATTTAGCACAGATACGCAGTATTTT. It yields the protein CASSPPGFSTDTQYF.

The genes are TRBV28 and TRBJ2-5; D possibly matches TRBD1 or TRBD2 (6 bases each). The V end lost 7 bases, the J end lost 5 bases, and 20 bases lay between the germline ends. This CDR3 spans 15 amino acids. Germline lookup yields CDR1 MDHEN and CDR2 SYDVKM. This chain's CDR3 is CASTSSKGGRETQYF. CDR3 sequence (DNA): TGTGCCAGCACCTCCTCCAAGGGGGGACGGGAGACCCAGTACTTC. The full variable domain, rest sourced from reference TRBV28 and TRBJ2-5, is DVKVTQSSRYLVKRTGEKVFLECVQDMDHENMFWYRQDPGLGLRLIYFSYDVKMKEKGDIPEGYSVSREKKERFSLILESASTNQTSMYLCASTSSKGGRETQYFGPGTRLLVL.

The chain combines TRBV15 with TRBJ2-1, with D perhaps assigned TRBD1 or TRBD2 (5 bases each). The V gene's germline CDR1 is LNHNV and CDR2 YYDKDF (reference sequence). CDR3 length: 18 amino acids. Between the trimmed V and J ends, which lost 1 base and 2 bases, there was a span of 18 bases. The CDR3 DNA is TGTGCCACCAGCAGAGTGGGGGAGCACCGGAGCGCCTACAATGAGCAGTTCTTC. The encoded protein is CATSRVGEHRSAYNEQFF. The variable domain in full, with the rest retrieved from reference TRBV15 and TRBJ2-1, is DAMVIQNPRYQVTQFGKPVTLSCSQTLNHNVMYWYQQKSSQAPKLLFHYYDKDFNNEADTPDNFQSRRPNTSFCFLDIRSPGLGDTAMYLCATSRVGEHRSAYNEQFFGPGTRLTVL.

The chain uses TRBV9 and TRBJ2-2; D not certain. The CDR3 has 15 residues. The V gene lost 0 bases and the J gene lost 8 bases, with 14 bases spanning the gap. Germline CDR1 reads SGDLS; CDR2 reads YYNGEE. In DNA form, the CDR3 reads TGTGCCAGCAGCGTAGTCCAGGTCAGTCCGGGGGAGCTGTTTTTT. Its protein is CASSVVQVSPGELFF.

The count of this clone is one. This chain uses TRBV30 with TRBJ1-2, with 7 positions matching TRBD1. The V gene end was trimmed by 0 bases and the J gene end by 4 bases; junction bases not matched to a gene: 8. This CDR3 contains 15 residues. The germline gives CDR1 GTSNPN, CDR2 SVGIG (reference sequence). The CDR3 spells CAWSVTGREIYGYTF. The CDR3 nucleotides are TGTGCCTGGAGTGTGACAGGGAGGGAAATCTATGGCTACACCTTC.

Concerning this clone itself: The germline gene is not matched at one end of the junction; a read error may be the cause. This rearrangement joins TRBV6-6 to TRBJ1-2; no definite D call. This CDR3 has 12 residues. Germline V gene data show CDR1 as MNHNY and CDR2 as SVGAGI (reference sequence). This CDR3 is CASNYLVDGYTF. CDR3 nucleotides: TGTGCCAGCAATTACCTGGTCGATGGCTACACCTTC.

This clone was seen once. The CDR3 region is CASSRPGTNYGYTF. CDR3 sequence (DNA): TGTGCCAGCAGTCGTCCGGGGACTAACTATGGCTACACCTTC. V gene TRBV6-5 combines with J gene TRBJ1-2; D is undetermined. V was cut by 5 bases and J by 0 bases, with 10 bases left in between. The CDR3 has 14 amino acids. From germline, CDR1 is MNHEY and CDR2 SVGAGI.